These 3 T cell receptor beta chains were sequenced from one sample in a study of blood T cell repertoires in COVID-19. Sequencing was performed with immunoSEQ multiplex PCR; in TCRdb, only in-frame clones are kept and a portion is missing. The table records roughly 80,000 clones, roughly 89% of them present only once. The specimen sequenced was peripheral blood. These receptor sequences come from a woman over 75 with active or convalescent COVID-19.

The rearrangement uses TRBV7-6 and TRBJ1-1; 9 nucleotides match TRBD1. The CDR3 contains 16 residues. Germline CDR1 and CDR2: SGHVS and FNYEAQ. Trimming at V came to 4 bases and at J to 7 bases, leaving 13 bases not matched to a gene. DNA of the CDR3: TGTGCCAGCAGCTCGACTAGCGACAGGGGGTCGGATGAAGCTTTCTTT. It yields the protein CASSSTSDRGSDEAFF.

The CDR3 reads CAWTPGTSGSMFF. CDR3 nucleotide sequence: TGTGCCTGGACCCCAGGGACTAGCGGGAGTATGTTCTTC. This sequence joins TRBV30 and TRBJ2-1, with TRBD2 matching over 14 bases. V was pared by 4 bases and J by 15 bases, with 8 bases of the junction left unmatched. Germline CDR1 is GTSNPN and CDR2 is SVGIG (reference sequence). This CDR3 is 13 amino acids long. Complete variable domain (other parts from reference TRBV30 and TRBJ2-1): SQTIHQWPATLVQPVGSPLSLECTVEGTSNPNLYWYRQAAGRGLQLLFYSVGIGQISSEVPQNLSASRPQDRQFILSSKKLLLSDSGFYLCAWTPGTSGSMFFGPGTRLTVL.

The CDR3 protein is CASSQGRGTYTF. The CDR3 bases are TGTGCCAGCAGCCAGGGACGGGGGACCTACACCTTC. The chain combines TRBV3-1 (or the pseudogene TRBV3-2) with TRBJ1-2; tentatively, D is TRBD1 (5 bases). The germline V gene encodes CDR1 LGHDT and CDR2 YNNKEL (reference sequence). Deletions cut 3 bases from V and 10 bases from J, with 12 bases between. The CDR3 extends over 12 amino acids.